The clone carrying this T cell receptor (beta chain) was recorded at least ten times. Its specificity is unknown. The TCR library protocol attached unique molecular identifiers to the individual cDNA molecules. TCRdb re-called the 5' RACE reads with MiXCR, one entry per CDR3 protein. The data show some 57,000 distinct CDR3 sequences, about 5.6% seen once. The sample originates from a study of early T cells in non-severe SARS-CoV-2 infection. This CDR3 spans 18 amino acids. Germline CDR1 and CDR2: LGHNA and YSLEER. Losses at the gene ends were 0 bases for V and 0 bases for J; bases not matched to a gene: 8. Study-wide findings and caveats: The matching step, a VDJdb search, favored anti-spike CD8 responses and missed private and CD4 specificities.

The TCR sequence derives from an adult who was a healthcare worker with PCR-confirmed SARS-CoV-2 infection or an uninfected control (not recorded which). The specimen was whole blood. The V gene is TRBV4-3, the J gene TRBJ2-7; 10 bases are shared with TRBD2. The CDR3 DNA reads as TGCGCCAGCAGCCAAGAAGTCCCTAGCGGGGGAAGCTCCTACGAGCAGTACTTC. Translating gives CASSQEVPSGGSSYEQYF.